This T cell receptor (beta chain) appears in the sequencing data of a study of blood T cell repertoires in COVID-19. On the study more broadly: Material from acute and convalescent COVID-19 was sourced from the United States, Italy and Spain. T cells, B-cell-depleted T cells, or PBMCs supplied cDNA or gDNA.

CDR1 is SGHRS, CDR2 YFSETQ, per germline. Trimming pared 0 bases from V and 3 bases from J, leaving 9 bases between. CDR3 length: 14 amino acids. Study processing details: Estimates of nucleated cell counts were drawn from the amplification of reference gene primers. Clones were sequenced by immunoSEQ multiplex PCR, and TCRdb holds only the in-frame ones, with some missing. The DNA gave D and trimming, while V, J and clone size come from that table. The sample records under 130,000 clones, around 90% being singletons. The sample taken for sequencing was peripheral blood. The clonotype originates from a human donor in a cohort sampled during active COVID-19. The chain is built from TRBV5-1 and TRBJ1-2; D remains ambiguous. The CDR3 DNA is TGCGCCAGCAGCTTGGTCGGGGTTGACTATGGCTACACCTTC. The encoded protein is CASSLVGVDYGYTF.